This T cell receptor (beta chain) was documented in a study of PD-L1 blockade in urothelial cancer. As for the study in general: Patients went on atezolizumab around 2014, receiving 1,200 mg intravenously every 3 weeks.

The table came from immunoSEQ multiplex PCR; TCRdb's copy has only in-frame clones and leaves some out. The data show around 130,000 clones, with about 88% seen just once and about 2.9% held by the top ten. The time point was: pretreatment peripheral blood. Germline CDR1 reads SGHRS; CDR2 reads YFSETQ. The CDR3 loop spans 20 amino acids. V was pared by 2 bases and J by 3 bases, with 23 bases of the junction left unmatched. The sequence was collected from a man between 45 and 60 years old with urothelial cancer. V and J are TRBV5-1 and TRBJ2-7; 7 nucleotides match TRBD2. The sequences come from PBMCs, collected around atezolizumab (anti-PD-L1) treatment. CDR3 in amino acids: CASSFESPSAGRSSYYEQYF. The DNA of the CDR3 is TGCGCCAGCAGCTTCGAATCTCCCTCAGCCGGGAGGTCGAGCTACTACGAGCAGTACTTC.